These 11 T cell receptor beta chains came from one sample sequenced in a study of blood T cells in healthy people across ages. Primers used in a second PCR of roughly 6 to 11 cycles were a sample-barcoded 5' primer and a J-beta primer mix. TCRdb passed the 5' RACE reads through MiXCR, listing each CDR3 protein once. The sample comprises 600,000 to 900,000 distinct CDR3 sequences, roughly 25% of which are singletons, and around 2.9% rests with the top ten. These data were also reused for a study on T cells of mothers and their children.

The sample consisted of blood. The receptors were sampled from a boy aged 5-17 years in good health.

The table lists this clonotype with a few counts. The chain recombines TRBV28 with TRBJ2-7; D is uncertain. The CDR3 covers 13 residues. Trimming removed 7 bases from V and 2 bases from J, with 12 bases in between. Germline lookup yields CDR1 MDHEN and CDR2 SYDVKM. CDR3 DNA: TGTGCCAGCACCGCACAGACTCCCTACGAGCAGTACTTC. It yields the protein CASTAQTPYEQYF.

Here the CDR3 reads CASSFTWKETQYF. In DNA, the CDR3 is TGTGCCAGCAGCTTTACATGGAAAGAGACCCAGTACTTC. The V gene is TRBV7-9, the J gene TRBJ2-5; unclear D gene. Germline loops: CDR1 SEHNR, CDR2 FQNEAQ (reference sequence). There are 13 residues in the CDR3. The V and J ends lost 3 bases and 3 bases respectively, with 8 bases between them.

CDR3 DNA: TGCAGTGCCCCTCAGGGGCCAACCTACGAGCAGTACTTC. Translated, it gives CSAPQGPTYEQYF. V is TRBV20-1 and J is TRBJ2-7; weak D call: TRBD1 (6 bases). The germline V gene has CDR1 DFQATT and CDR2 SNEGSKA (reference sequence). Trimming cost V 6 bases and J 2 bases, with 14 bases left between them. The CDR3 spans 13 residues.

This clonotype was found a few times. The J gene is TRBJ2-7, the V gene TRBV12-3 or TRBV12-4; TRBD1 agrees at 7 bases. V trimming: 4 bases; J trimming: 0 bases; junction bases outside the gene matches: 6. The CDR3 is made up of 15 amino acids. The CDR3 region is CASSSPGTVSYEQYF. Here the CDR3 DNA reads TGTGCCAGCAGTTCACCCGGGACAGTCTCCTACGAGCAGTACTTC.

The chain recombines TRBV29-1 with TRBJ1-2, with D perhaps TRBD1 (5 bases). CDR3 length: 13 amino acids. In germline, CDR1 is SQVTM, CDR2 ANQGSEA. V was cut by 4 bases and J by 4 bases, with 13 bases left in between. CDR3 region: CSVAGGGGYGYTF. The DNA of the CDR3 is TGCAGCGTTGCTGGCGGGGGAGGCTATGGCTACACCTTC. The complete variable domain, with remaining parts taken from reference TRBV29-1 and TRBJ1-2, reads SAVISQKPSRDICQRGTSLTIQCQVDSQVTMMFWYRQQPGQSLTLIATANQGSEATYESGFVIDKFPISRPNLTFSTLTVSNMSPEDSSIYLCSVAGGGGYGYTFGSGTRLTVV.

The chain links TRBV3-1 to TRBJ2-1; D is uncertain. The assigned J gene may be wrong: the sequence end matches TRBJ2-7 better. The germline V gene has CDR1 LGHDT and CDR2 YNNKEL (reference sequence). The CDR3 is 18 amino acids. In DNA, the CDR3 is TGTGCCAGCAGCCAAGACTTCGACCGGCTCACGGACGTCTACGAGCAGTACTTC. Residues: CASSQDFDRLTDVYEQYF.

This clonotype was observed a few times. This chain uses TRBV27 with TRBJ2-7; the D gene is possibly TRBD1 (6 bases). Trimming took 4 bases from V and 4 from J, leaving 23 bases between them. Germline V gene data show CDR1 as MNHEY and CDR2 as SMNVEV (reference sequence). The length of the CDR3 is 17 residues. CDR3 nucleotides: TGTGCCAGCAGTTCAACGGACAGCCTGACCGAACCTTACGAGCAGTACTTC. This gives the protein CASSSTDSLTEPYEQYF.

The chain combines TRBV12-3 or TRBV12-4 with TRBJ1-4, with TRBD1 identical over 12 bases. This CDR3 is built from 15 residues. The junction had 6 bases not matched to a gene; V was cut back by 6 bases and J by 7 bases. The DNA for the CDR3 is TGTGCCAGCAGCCCTGGGACAGGGGGCGGTGAAAAACTGTTTTTT. Translated: CASSPGTGGGEKLFF.

V is TRBV3-1 and J is TRBJ2-7, with D possibly being TRBD1 (6 bases). The V end was cut by 4 bases, the J end by 1 base, with 14 bases between. Germline lookup yields CDR1 LGHDT and CDR2 YNNKEL (reference sequence). The CDR3 contains 15 residues. The CDR3 here is CASSPLQGFSYEQYF. The CDR3 DNA reads TGTGCCAGCAGCCCACTCCAGGGGTTTTCCTACGAGCAGTACTTC.

The chain joins TRBV5-1 to TRBJ2-2; D possibly corresponds to TRBD2 (5 bases). Trimming took off 2 bases at V and 4 bases at J, with 12 bases between the two ends. This CDR3 contains 15 residues. The germline CDR1 and CDR2 sequences are SGHRS and YFSETQ. The CDR3 sequence is CASSFLADSTGELFF. DNA for the CDR3: TGCGCCAGCAGCTTTTTGGCGGACTCCACCGGGGAGCTGTTTTTT.

The chain couples TRBV7-6 to TRBJ1-2, with 7 nucleotides matching TRBD1. After removal of 10 bases from V and 4 bases from J, the junction contained 6 bases not matched to a gene. This CDR3 is 12 amino acids long. Germline loops: CDR1 SGHVS, CDR2 FNYEAQ. The CDR3 coding sequence is TGTGCCACGTTGACAGGGTTCTATGGCTACACCTTC. This encodes CATLTGFYGYTF. The full variable domain, completed using reference TRBV7-6 and TRBJ1-2, is GAGVSQSPRYKVTKRGQDVALRCDPISGHVSLYWYRQALGQGPEFLTYFNYEAQQDKSGLPNDRFSAERPEGSISTLTIQRTEQRDSAMYRCATLTGFYGYTFGSGTRLTVV.